A selection of T cell receptor beta chains follows, all from one sample in a study of cytomegalovirus exposure and HLA in healthy donors. Clones were sequenced by immunoSEQ multiplex PCR, and TCRdb holds only the in-frame ones, with some missing. The table has about 77,000 clones, 60% to 80% seen once. The sequenced material came from PBMCs. These receptors were taken from a woman in her thirties or forties in good health and CMV-seronegative. Each CDR3 is given with its conserved first and last residue. The order of the fields is clone size, V gene, D gene, J gene, CDR3 DNA, CDR3 protein. D genes are given only for firm matches. Not every row has a clone size; where given, it reads once, few, many or a size class.

clone size: -; V gene: TRBV7-2; D gene: -; J gene: TRBJ1-5; CDR3 DNA: TGTGCCAGCAGCTTCGGACAAGGCAATCAGCCCCAGCATTTT; CDR3 protein: CASSFGQGNQPQHF
clone size: -; V gene: TRBV28; D gene: TRBD1; J gene: TRBJ1-3; CDR3 DNA: TGTGCCACCAAGGGACAGACTGATGGAAACACCATATATTTT; CDR3 protein: CATKGQTDGNTIYF
clone size: -; V gene: TRBV10-2; D gene: -; J gene: TRBJ2-3; CDR3 DNA: TGCGCCAGCAGTGACCCGAGGAGCAGATACAGCACAGATACGCAGTATTTT; CDR3 protein: CASSDPRSRYSTDTQYF
clone size: -; V gene: TRBV6-6; D gene: TRBD2; J gene: TRBJ2-7; CDR3 DNA: TGTGCCAGCAGTCCCTTAGCGGGAGGGCCCTACGAGCAGTACTTC; CDR3 protein: CASSPLAGGPYEQYF
clone size: few; V gene: TRBV18; D gene: -; J gene: TRBJ1-3; CDR3 DNA: TGTGCCAGCTCACCCAACGCGCTCTCTGGAAACACCATATATTTT; CDR3 protein: CASSPNALSGNTIYF
clone size: once; V gene: TRBV5-4; D gene: TRBD2; J gene: TRBJ2-4; CDR3 DNA: TGTGCCAGCAGTCCCGGGACTAGCGTCGAGTTAGCCAAAAACATTCAGTACTTC; CDR3 protein: CASSPGTSVELAKNIQYF
clone size: -; V gene: TRBV4-2; D gene: TRBD1; J gene: TRBJ2-3; CDR3 DNA: TGTGCCAGCAGCCAAGCAACAGGGGGCGTTCAGGATACGCAGTATTTT; CDR3 protein: CASSQATGGVQDTQYF
clone size: -; V gene: TRBV9; D gene: TRBD2; J gene: TRBJ2-7; CDR3 DNA: TGTGCCAGCAGCGTACTAGCGGGAGGGTGGTACGAGCAGTACTTC; CDR3 protein: CASSVLAGGWYEQYF
clone size: -; V gene: TRBV18; D gene: TRBD2; J gene: TRBJ2-3; CDR3 DNA: TGTGCCAGCTCATTCCTCGTGTCTAGCGGGGGCACAGATACGCAGTATTTT; CDR3 protein: CASSFLVSSGGTDTQYF
clone size: -; V gene: TRBV30; D gene: -; J gene: TRBJ2-1; CDR3 DNA: TGTGCCTGGACCGAATTCGGGGGGCAGTTCTTC; CDR3 protein: CAWTEFGGQFF
clone size: -; V gene: TRBV11-2; D gene: TRBD1; J gene: TRBJ2-1; CDR3 DNA: TGTGCCAGCAGCTTAGAAGGGGGCCTGCGGAATGAGCAGTTCTTC; CDR3 protein: CASSLEGGLRNEQFF
clone size: once; V gene: TRBV28; D gene: TRBD2; J gene: TRBJ2-2; CDR3 DNA: TGTGCCAGCAGTCTAGCGGGAAGGGCCGGGGAGCTGTTTTTT; CDR3 protein: CASSLAGRAGELFF
clone size: -; V gene: TRBV6-1; D gene: -; J gene: TRBJ2-5; CDR3 DNA: TGTGCCAGCAGTGAAGCTCGGGAGACCCAGTACTTC; CDR3 protein: CASSEARETQYF
clone size: few; V gene: TRBV5-8; D gene: -; J gene: TRBJ1-5; CDR3 DNA: TGTGCCAGCAGCTTCCGTGGTCAGAATCAGCCCCAGCATTTT; CDR3 protein: CASSFRGQNQPQHF